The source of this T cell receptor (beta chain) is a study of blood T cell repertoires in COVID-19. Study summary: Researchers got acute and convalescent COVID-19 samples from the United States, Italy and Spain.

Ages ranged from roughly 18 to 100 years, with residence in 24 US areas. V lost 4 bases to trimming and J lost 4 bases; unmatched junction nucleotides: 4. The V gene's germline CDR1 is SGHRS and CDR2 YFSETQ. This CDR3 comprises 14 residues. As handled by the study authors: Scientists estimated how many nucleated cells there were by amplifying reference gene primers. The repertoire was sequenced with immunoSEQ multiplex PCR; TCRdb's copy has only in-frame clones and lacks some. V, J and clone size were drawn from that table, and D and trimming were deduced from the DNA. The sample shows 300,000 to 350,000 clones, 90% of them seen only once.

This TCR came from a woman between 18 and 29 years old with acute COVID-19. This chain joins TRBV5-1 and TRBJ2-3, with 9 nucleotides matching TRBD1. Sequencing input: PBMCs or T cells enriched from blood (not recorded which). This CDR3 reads CASSEGQGADTQYF. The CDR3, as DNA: TGCGCCAGCAGCGAGGGACAGGGTGCAGATACGCAGTATTTT.